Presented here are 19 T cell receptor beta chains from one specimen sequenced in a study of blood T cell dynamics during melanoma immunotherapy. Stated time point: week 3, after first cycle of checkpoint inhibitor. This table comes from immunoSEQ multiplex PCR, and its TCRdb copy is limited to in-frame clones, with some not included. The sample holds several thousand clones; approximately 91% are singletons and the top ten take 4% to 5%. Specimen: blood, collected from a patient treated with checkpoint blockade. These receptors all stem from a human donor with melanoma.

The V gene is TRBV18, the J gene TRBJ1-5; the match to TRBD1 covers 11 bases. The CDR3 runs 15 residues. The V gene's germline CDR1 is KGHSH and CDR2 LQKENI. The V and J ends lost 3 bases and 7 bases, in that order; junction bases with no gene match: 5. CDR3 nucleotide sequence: TGTGCCAGCTCACCCGGGACAGGGGGAGGCCAGCCCCAGCATTTT. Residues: CASSPGTGGGQPQHF.

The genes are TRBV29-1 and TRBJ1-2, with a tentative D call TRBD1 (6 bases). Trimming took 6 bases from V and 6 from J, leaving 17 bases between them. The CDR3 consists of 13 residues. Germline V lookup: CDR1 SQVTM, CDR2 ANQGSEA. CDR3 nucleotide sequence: TGCAGCGTCATAGGGGGTGATAAACATGGCTACACCTTC. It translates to CSVIGGDKHGYTF.

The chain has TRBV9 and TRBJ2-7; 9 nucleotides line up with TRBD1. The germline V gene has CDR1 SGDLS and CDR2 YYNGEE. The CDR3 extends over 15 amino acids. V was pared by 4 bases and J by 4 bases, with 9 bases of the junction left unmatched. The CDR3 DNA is TGTGCCAGCAGCCCCCTTGGGACAGGGCATTACGAGCAGTACTTC. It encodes CASSPLGTGHYEQYF.

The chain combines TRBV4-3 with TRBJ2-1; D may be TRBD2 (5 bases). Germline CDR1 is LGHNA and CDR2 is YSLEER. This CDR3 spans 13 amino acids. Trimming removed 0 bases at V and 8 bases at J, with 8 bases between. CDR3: CASSQDSRDEQFF. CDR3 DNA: TGCGCCAGCAGCCAAGATTCGAGGGATGAGCAGTTCTTC.

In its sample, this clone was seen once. The CDR3 protein is CASSPPGASKETQYF. In DNA, the CDR3 is TGTGCCAGCAGCCCCCCAGGGGCCTCCAAAGAGACCCAGTACTTC. The J gene is TRBJ2-5, the V gene TRBV11-1; maybe TRBD1 (6 bases). The CDR3 length is 15 residues. V was cut by 5 bases and J by 3 bases, with 16 bases left in between. Germline V gene sequence: CDR1 SGHAT, CDR2 FQDESV (reference sequence).

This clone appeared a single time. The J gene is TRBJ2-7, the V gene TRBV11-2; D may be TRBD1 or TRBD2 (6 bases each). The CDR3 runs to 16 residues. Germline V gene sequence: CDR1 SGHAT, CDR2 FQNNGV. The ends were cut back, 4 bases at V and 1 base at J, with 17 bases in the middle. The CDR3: CASSSVRGAGSYEQYF. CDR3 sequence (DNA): TGTGCCAGCAGCTCCGTAAGGGGGGCTGGGTCCTACGAGCAGTACTTC.

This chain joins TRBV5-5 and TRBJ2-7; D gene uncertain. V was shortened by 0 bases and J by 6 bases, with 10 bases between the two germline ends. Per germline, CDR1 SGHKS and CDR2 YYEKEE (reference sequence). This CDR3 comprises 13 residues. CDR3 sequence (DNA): TGTGCCAGCAGCTTGGCGGCCGTTATCGAGCAGTACTTC. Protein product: CASSLAAVIEQYF.

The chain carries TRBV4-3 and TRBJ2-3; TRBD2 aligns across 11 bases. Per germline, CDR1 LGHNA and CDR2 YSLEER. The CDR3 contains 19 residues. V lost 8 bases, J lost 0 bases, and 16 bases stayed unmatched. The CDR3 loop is CASSSRTSGWRLSTDTQYF. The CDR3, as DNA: TGCGCCAGCTCCTCCAGGACTAGCGGGTGGCGTCTTAGCACAGATACGCAGTATTTT.

The CDR3 is CAWSLGTSGVSGTQYF. CDR3 nucleotides: TGTGCCTGGAGTTTGGGGACTAGCGGGGTCAGTGGGACCCAGTACTTC. The J gene is TRBJ2-5, the V gene TRBV30; 13 bases match TRBD2. The CDR3 runs to 16 residues. Germline lookup yields CDR1 GTSNPN and CDR2 SVGIG (reference sequence). V dropped 2 bases and J dropped 7; count of bases not matched to a gene: 10. Full variable domain (remainder filled in from reference TRBV30 and TRBJ2-5): SQTIHQWPATLVQPVGSPLSLECTVEGTSNPNLYWYRQAAGRGLQLLFYSVGIGQISSEVPQNLSASRPQDRQFILSSKKLLLSDSGFYLCAWSLGTSGVSGTQYFGPGTRLLVL.

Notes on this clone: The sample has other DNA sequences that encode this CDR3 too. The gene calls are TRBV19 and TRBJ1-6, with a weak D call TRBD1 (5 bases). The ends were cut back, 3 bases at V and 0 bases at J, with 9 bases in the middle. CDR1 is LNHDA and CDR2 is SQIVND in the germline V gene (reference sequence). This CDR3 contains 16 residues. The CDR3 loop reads CASSIGASSYNSPLHF. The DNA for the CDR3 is TGTGCCAGTAGTATCGGGGCTAGCTCCTATAATTCACCCCTCCACTTT.

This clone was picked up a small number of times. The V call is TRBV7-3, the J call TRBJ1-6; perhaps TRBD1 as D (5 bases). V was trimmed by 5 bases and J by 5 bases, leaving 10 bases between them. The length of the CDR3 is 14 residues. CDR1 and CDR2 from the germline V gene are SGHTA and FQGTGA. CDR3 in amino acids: CASSPGQDNSPLHF. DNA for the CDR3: TGTGCCAGCAGCCCCGGACAAGATAATTCACCCCTCCACTTT.

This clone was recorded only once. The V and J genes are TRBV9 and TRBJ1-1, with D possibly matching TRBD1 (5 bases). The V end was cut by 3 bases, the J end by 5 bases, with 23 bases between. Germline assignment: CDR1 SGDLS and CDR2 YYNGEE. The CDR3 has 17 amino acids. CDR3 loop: CASSAYGGFTPGTEAFF. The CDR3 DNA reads TGTGCCAGCAGCGCCTACGGGGGATTTACCCCGGGGACTGAAGCTTTCTTT.

The CDR3 bases are TGTGCCAGCAGCGTAGAGGGGGCCACCGGAGCCGAGCAGTTCTTC. Residues: CASSVEGATGAEQFF. The rearrangement links TRBV9 to TRBJ2-1, with 7 bases identical to TRBD1. The CDR3 is 15 amino acids. After removal of 0 bases from V and 10 bases from J, the junction contained 10 bases not matched to a gene. Germline-derived CDR1 and CDR2 are SGDLS and YYNGEE.

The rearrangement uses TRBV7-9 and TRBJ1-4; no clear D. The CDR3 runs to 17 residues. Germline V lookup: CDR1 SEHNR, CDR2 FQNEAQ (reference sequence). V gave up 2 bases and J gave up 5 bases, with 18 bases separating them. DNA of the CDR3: TGTGCCAGCAGCTTACTTGGTCTGGCGCCGCGGAATGAAAAACTGTTTTTT. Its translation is CASSLLGLAPRNEKLFF.

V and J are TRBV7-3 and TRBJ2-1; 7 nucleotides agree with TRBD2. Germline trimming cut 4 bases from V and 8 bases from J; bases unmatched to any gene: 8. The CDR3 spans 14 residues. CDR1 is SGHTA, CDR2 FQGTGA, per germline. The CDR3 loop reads CASSSGGRGYEQFF. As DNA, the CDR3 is TGTGCCAGCAGCTCCGGCGGGAGAGGGTATGAGCAGTTCTTC.

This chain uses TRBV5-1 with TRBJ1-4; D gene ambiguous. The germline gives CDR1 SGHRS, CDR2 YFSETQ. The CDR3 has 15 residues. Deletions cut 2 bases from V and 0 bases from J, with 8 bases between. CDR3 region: CASSFLGATNEKLFF. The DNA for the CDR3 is TGCGCCAGCAGCTTCTTGGGTGCAACTAATGAAAAACTGTTTTTT.

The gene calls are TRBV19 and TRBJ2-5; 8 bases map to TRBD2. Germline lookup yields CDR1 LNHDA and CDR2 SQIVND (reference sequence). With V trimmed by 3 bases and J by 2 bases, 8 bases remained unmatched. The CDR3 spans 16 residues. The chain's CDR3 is CASSMGLRGGQETQYF. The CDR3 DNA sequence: TGTGCCAGTAGTATGGGACTCCGGGGGGGACAAGAGACCCAGTACTTC.

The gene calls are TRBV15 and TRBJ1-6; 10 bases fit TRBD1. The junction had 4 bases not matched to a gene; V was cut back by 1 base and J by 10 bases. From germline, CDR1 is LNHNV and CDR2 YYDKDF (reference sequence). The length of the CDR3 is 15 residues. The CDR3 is CATSRVVTGGSPLHF. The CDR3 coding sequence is TGTGCCACCAGCAGAGTTGTGACAGGGGGCTCACCCCTCCACTTT.

Here the CDR3 DNA reads TGTGCCAGTAGTGGCTCCTTCTCCTACGAGCAGTACTTC. Translation: CASSGSFSYEQYF. The chain joins TRBV19 to TRBJ2-7; no clear D. Germline V gene data show CDR1 as LNHDA and CDR2 as SQIVND (reference sequence). Trimming stripped 5 bases from V and 0 bases from J, with 8 bases between. This CDR3 is 13 amino acids long.